This T cell receptor beta chain was documented in a study of CD8+CD57+ T cells in acquired aplastic anemia. Study background: DNA from sorted CD4+ and CD8+ cells averaged around 3.5 ug.

TCR beta VDJ and CDR3 profiles were obtained from a genomic DNA template. Each CDR3 protein gets one entry after TCRdb re-called the reads with MiXCR. This table holds 150,000 to 200,000 distinct CDR3 sequences, about half found once. The CDR3 spans 13 residues. Germline values: CDR1 SGHNT, CDR2 YYREEE (reference sequence). Worth noting for this clonotype: A read error may explain this, as a much larger clone is one base away.

Those patients picked for sequencing had displayed CD8+CD57+ cell expansion on flow cytometry. Among the patients, all had severe acquired aplastic anemia. Each patient gave a blood sample that was collected before any therapy had been received. The origin of this receptor is a human donor with aplastic anemia. Sequencing input: sorted CD4+, CD8+, or CD8+CD57+ T cells (not recorded which) from PBMCs. The V call is TRBV5-4, the J call TRBJ1-3; D gene uncertain. In DNA form, the CDR3 reads TGTGCCAGCAGCTTGGCCGATGGAAACACCACATATTTT. It codes for CASSLADGNTTYF.